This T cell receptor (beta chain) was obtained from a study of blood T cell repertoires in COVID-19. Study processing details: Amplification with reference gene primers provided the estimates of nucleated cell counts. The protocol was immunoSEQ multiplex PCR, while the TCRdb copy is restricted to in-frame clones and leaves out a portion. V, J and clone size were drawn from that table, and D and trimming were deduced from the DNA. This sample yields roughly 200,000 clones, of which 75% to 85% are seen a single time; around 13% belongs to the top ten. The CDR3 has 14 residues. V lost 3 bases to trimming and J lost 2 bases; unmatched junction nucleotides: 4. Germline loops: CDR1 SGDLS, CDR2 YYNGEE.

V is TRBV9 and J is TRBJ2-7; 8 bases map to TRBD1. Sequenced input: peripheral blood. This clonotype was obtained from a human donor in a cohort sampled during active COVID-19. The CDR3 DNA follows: TGTGCCAGCAGCGCCGGACAGGGTCCCTACGAGCAGTACTTC. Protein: CASSAGQGPYEQYF.